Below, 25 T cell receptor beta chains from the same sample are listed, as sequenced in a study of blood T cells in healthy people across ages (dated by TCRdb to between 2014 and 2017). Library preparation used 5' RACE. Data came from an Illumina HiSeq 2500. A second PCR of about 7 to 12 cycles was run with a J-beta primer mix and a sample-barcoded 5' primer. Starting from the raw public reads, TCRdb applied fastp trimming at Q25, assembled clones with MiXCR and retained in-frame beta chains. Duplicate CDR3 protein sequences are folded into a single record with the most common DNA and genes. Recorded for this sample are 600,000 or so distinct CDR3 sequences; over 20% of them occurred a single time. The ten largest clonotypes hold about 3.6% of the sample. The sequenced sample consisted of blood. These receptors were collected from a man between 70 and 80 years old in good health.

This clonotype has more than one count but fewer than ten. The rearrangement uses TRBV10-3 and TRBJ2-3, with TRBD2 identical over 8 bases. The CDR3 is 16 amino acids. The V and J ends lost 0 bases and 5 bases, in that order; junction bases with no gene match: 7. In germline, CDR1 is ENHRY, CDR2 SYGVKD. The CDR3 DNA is TGTGCCATCAGTGAGTCTGAGCGGGAGCCCGTAGATACGCAGTATTTT. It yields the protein CAISESEREPVDTQYF.

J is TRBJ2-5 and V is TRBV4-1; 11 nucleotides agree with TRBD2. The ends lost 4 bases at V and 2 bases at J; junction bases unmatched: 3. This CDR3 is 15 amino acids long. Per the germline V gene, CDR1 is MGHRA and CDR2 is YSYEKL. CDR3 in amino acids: CASSRLAGTQETQYF. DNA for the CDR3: TGCGCCAGCAGCCGACTAGCGGGGACACAAGAGACCCAGTACTTC.

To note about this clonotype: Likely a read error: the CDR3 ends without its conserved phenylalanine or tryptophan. The CDR3 sequence: CASSSGTGRTEAFL. In DNA form, the CDR3 reads TGCGCCAGCAGCTCCGGGACAGGGCGGACTGAAGCTTTCCTT. The chain carries TRBV5-1 and TRBJ1-1; 9 bases fit TRBD1. The CDR3 contains 14 residues. With V trimmed by 3 bases and J by 5 bases, 5 bases remained unmatched. Per the germline V gene, CDR1 is SGHRS and CDR2 is YFSETQ.

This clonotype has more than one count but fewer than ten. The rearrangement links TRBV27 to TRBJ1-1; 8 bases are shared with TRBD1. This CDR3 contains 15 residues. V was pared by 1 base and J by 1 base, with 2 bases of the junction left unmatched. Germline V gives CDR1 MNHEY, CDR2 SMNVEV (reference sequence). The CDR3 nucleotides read TGTGCCAGCAGTTTATTGGGACAGGCGAACACTGAAGCTTTCTTT. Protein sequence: CASSLLGQANTEAFF.

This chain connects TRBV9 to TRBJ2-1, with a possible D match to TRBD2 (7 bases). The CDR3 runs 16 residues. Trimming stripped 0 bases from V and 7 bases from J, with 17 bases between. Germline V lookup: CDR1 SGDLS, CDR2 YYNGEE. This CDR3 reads CASSVAGEGGRNEQFF. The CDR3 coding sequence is TGTGCCAGCAGCGTAGCGGGGGAGGGGGGGAGGAATGAGCAGTTCTTC. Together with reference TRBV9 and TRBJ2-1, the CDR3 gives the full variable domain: DSGVTQTPKHLITATGQRVTLRCSPRSGDLSVYWYQQSLDQGLQFLIQYYNGEERAKGNILERFSAQQFPDLHSELNLSSLELGDSALYFCASSVAGEGGRNEQFFGPGTRLTVL.

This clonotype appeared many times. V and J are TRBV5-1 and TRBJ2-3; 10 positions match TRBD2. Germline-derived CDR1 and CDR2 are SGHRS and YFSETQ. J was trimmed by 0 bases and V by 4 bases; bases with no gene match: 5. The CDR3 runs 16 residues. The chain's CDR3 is CASSQGLAESTDTQYF. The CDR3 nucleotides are TGCGCCAGCAGCCAAGGACTAGCGGAGAGCACAGATACGCAGTATTTT.

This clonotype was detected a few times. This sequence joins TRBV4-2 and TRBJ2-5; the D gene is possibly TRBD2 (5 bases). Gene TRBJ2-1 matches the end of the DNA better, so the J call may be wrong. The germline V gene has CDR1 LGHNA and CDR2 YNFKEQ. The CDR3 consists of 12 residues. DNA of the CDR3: TGTGCCAGCAGCCAAGGAGGGCAGGAGCAGTTCTTC. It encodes CASSQGGQEQFF.

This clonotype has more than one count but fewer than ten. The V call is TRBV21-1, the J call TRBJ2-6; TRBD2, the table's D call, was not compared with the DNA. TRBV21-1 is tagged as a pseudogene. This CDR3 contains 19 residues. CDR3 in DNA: TGTGCCAGCGGCGACAACATAGTCCTCCAGGAACTCGGGGCCAACGTCCTGACTTTC. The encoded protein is CASGDNIVLQELGANVLTF.

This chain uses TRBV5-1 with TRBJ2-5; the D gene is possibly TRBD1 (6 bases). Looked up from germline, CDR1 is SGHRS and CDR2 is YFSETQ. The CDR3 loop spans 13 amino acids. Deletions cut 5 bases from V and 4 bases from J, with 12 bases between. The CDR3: CASSRQDGETQYF. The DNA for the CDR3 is TGCGCCAGCAGTCGACAGGACGGAGAGACCCAGTACTTC.

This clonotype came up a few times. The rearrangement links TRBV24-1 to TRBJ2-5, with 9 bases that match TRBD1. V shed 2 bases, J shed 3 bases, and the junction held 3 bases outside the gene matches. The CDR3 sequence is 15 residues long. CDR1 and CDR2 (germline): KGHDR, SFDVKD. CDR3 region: CATSDSRTGEETQYF. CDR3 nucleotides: TGTGCCACCAGTGATTCAAGGACAGGGGAAGAGACCCAGTACTTC.

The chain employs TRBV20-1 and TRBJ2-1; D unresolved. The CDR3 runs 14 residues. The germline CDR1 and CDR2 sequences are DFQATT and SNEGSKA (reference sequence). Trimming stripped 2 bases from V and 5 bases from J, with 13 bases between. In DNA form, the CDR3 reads TGCAGTGCTAGAAATTCCGGGCTCGACAATGAGCAGTTCTTC. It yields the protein CSARNSGLDNEQFF.

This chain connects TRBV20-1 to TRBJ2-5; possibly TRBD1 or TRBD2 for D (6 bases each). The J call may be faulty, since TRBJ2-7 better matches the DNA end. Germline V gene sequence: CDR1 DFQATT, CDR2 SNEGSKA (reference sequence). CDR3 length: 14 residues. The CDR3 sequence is CSVQRRGGYHEQYF. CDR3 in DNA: TGCAGTGTTCAGAGGAGAGGGGGGTACCACGAGCAGTACTTC.

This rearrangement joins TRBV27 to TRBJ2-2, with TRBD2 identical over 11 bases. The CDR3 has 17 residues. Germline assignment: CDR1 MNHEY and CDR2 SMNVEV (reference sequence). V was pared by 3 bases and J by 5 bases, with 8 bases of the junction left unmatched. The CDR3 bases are TGTGCCAGCAGTTTCGGGCTAGCGGGAGGAAGGACCGGGGAGCTGTTTTTT. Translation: CASSFGLAGGRTGELFF.

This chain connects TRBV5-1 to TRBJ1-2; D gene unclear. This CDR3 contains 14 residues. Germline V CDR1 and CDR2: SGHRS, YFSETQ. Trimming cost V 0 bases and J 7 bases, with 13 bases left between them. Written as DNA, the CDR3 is TGCGCCAGCAGCTTGGAATACCAGACGGGTGGCTACACCTTC. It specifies CASSLEYQTGGYTF.

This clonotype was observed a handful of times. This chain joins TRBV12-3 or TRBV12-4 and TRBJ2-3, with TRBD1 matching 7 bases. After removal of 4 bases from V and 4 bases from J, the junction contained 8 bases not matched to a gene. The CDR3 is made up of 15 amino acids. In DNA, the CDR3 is TGTGCCAGCAGTTGGGCAGGGGGTAGAGCAGATACGCAGTATTTT. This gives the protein CASSWAGGRADTQYF.

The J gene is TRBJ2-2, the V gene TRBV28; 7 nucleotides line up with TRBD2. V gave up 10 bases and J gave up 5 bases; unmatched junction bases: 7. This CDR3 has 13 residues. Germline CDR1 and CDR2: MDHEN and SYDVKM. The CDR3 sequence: CATSGGGTGELFF. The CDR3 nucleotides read TGTGCCACCTCGGGAGGCGGGACCGGGGAGCTGTTTTTT.

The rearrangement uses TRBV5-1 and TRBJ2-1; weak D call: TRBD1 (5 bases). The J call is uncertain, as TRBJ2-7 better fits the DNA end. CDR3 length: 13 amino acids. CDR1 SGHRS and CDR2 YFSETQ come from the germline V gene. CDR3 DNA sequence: TGCGCCAGCAGCTTCGACAGCGTGCACGAGCAGTACTTC. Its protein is CASSFDSVHEQYF.

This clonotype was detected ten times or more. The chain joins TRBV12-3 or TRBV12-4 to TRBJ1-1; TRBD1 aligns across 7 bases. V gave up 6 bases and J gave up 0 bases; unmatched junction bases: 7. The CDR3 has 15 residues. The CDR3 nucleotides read TGTGCCAGCAGACGGGACAGCCCGATGAACACTGAAGCTTTCTTT. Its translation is CASRRDSPMNTEAFF.

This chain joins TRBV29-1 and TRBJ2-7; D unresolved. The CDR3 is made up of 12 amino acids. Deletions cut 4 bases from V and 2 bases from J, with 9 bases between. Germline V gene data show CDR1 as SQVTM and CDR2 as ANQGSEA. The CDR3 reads CSVAAAPYEQYF. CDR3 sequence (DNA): TGCAGCGTTGCCGCGGCGCCCTACGAGCAGTACTTC.

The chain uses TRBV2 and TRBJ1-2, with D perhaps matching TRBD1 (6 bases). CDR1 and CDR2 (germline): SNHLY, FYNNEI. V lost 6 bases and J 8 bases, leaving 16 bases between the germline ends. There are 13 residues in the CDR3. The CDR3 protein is CASSVRQESGYTF. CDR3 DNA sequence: TGTGCCAGCAGCGTTAGACAGGAGAGCGGCTACACCTTC. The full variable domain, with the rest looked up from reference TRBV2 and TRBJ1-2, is EPEVTQTPSHQVTQMGQEVILRCVPISNHLYFYWYRQILGQKVEFLVSFYNNEISEKSEIFDDQFSVERPDGSNFTLKIRSTKLEDSAMYFCASSVRQESGYTFGSGTRLTVV.

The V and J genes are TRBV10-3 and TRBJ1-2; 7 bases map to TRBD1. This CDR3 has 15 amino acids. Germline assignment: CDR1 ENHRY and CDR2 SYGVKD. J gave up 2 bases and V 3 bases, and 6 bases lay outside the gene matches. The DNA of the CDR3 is TGTGCCATCAGTGAAACGGGACAGAGAAACTATGGCTACACCTTC. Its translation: CAISETGQRNYGYTF.

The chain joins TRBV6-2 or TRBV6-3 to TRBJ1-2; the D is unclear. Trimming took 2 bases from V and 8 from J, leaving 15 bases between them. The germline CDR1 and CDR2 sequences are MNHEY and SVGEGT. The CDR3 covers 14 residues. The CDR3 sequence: CASSYASHLQGYTF. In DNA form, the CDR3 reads TGTGCCAGCAGTTACGCCAGCCACCTACAAGGCTACACCTTC.

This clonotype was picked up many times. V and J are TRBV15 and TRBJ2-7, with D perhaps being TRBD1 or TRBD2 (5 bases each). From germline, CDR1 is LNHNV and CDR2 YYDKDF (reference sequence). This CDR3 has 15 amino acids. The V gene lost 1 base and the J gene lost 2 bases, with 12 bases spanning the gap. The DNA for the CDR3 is TGTGCCACCAGCAGAGTTTCCGAGGGGACCTACGAGCAGTACTTC. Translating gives CATSRVSEGTYEQYF.

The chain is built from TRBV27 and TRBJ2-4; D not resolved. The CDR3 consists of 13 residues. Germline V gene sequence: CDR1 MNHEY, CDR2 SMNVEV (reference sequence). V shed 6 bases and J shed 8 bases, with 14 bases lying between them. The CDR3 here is CASRHGSTDIQYF. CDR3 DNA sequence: TGTGCCAGCAGACATGGCAGCACGGACATTCAGTACTTC.

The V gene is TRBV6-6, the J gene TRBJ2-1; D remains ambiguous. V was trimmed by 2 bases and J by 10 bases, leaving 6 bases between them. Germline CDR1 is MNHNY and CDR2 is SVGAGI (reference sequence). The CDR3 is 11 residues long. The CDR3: CASSYDSEQFF. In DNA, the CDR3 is TGTGCCAGCAGTTACGATTCCGAGCAGTTCTTC.